The 24 T cell receptor beta chains below all came from one sample that was sequenced in a study of beta chain features in type 1 diabetes listed by TCRdb under 2018. Library preparation employed the immunoSEQ multiplex PCR assay. All of the isolated RNA was reverse transcribed with the High Capacity cDNA Reverse Transcription Kit, so expressed TCRB transcripts were sequenced. Held by TCRdb, this immuneACCESS table contains in-frame sequences only and omits some clones. Under half of the omission traces to an unresolved V gene where checked; the cause of the rest is unknown. The sample table records 110,000 or so clones; 30% to 40% of these occur just once. 0.06% to 0.075% of the sample rests with the top ten. Sequencing was carried out using stem cell memory CD4+ T cells from blood. What this sample's cell subset or site label stands for: stem cell-like memory CD4+ T cells. These receptors originate from a young woman in good health.

The chain is built from TRBV18 and TRBJ2-3; D is ambiguous. Trimming cost V 1 base and J 4 bases, with 6 bases left between them. Looked up from germline, CDR1 is KGHSH and CDR2 is LQKENI. This CDR3 is 13 amino acids long. The CDR3 nucleotides read TGTGCCAGCTCACCACTAAGAGCAGATACGCAGTATTTT. Translated, it gives CASSPLRADTQYF.

The gene calls are TRBV5-6 and TRBJ2-6; no clear D gene. Germline CDR1 is SGHDT and CDR2 is YYEEEE. Between the trimmed V and J ends, which lost 4 bases and 0 bases, there was a span of 5 bases. The CDR3 loop spans 14 amino acids. The CDR3, as DNA: TGTGCCAGCAGCATCAGCTCTGGGGCCAACGTCCTGACTTTC. This translates into CASSISSGANVLTF. The whole variable domain, filled in from reference TRBV5-6 and TRBJ2-6, reads DAGVTQSPTHLIKTRGQQVTLRCSPKSGHDTVSWYQQALGQGPQFIFQYYEEEERQRGNFPDRFSGHQFPNYSSELNVNALLLGDSALYLCASSISSGANVLTFGAGSRLTVL.

This clone was observed a handful of times. J is TRBJ1-2 and V is TRBV29-1; weak D call: TRBD1 (6 bases). Trimming removed 7 bases at V and 6 bases at J, with 15 bases between. There are 12 residues in the CDR3. Germline-derived CDR1 and CDR2 are SQVTM and ANQGSEA. CDR3 coding DNA: TGCAGCGCCCCTGGGGGGGGCAATGGCTACACCTTC. It specifies CSAPGGGNGYTF. The full variable domain, its missing parts supplied by reference TRBV29-1 and TRBJ1-2, is SAVISQKPSRDICQRGTSLTIQCQVDSQVTMMFWYRQQPGQSLTLIATANQGSEATYESGFVIDKFPISRPNLTFSTLTVSNMSPEDSSIYLCSAPGGGNGYTFGSGTRLTVV.

The V call is TRBV7-2, the J call TRBJ1-5; 7 bases align to TRBD1. Germline V gives CDR1 SGHTA, CDR2 FQGNSA. V shed 4 bases, J shed 6 bases, and the junction held 6 bases outside the gene matches. This CDR3 region has 14 residues. The CDR3 DNA reads TGTGCCAGCAGCTCGACAGGGAGTAGTCAGCCCCAGCATTTT. Its translation is CASSSTGSSQPQHF. Full variable domain (rest looked up from reference TRBV7-2 and TRBJ1-5): GAGVSQSPSNKVTEKGKDVELRCDPISGHTALYWYRQSLGQGLEFLIYFQGNSAPDKSGLPSDRFSAERTGGSVSTLTIQRTQQEDSAVYLCASSSTGSSQPQHFGDGTRLSIL.

The chain couples TRBV5-8 to TRBJ2-1; TRBD2 might be the D (5 bases). V dropped 3 bases and J dropped 15 bases, with 19 bases sitting between them. The CDR3 is 13 amino acids. Germline V lookup: CDR1 SGHTS, CDR2 YDEGEE. The chain's CDR3 is CASSSIVGIGMFF. The CDR3 bases are TGTGCCAGCAGCTCCATCGTCGGGATTGGCATGTTCTTC.

This sequence joins TRBV10-1 and TRBJ2-1, with D unclear. CDR3 length: 15 residues. Germline loops: CDR1 WNHNN, CDR2 SYGVQD (reference sequence). V lost 0 bases, J lost 9 bases, and 15 bases lay in between. This chain's CDR3 is CASSESSVGFSEQFF. DNA of the CDR3: TGCGCCAGCAGTGAGTCTTCCGTCGGGTTTTCTGAGCAGTTCTTC.

The rearrangement links TRBV25-1 to TRBJ2-7; D gene uncertain. Looked up from germline, CDR1 is MGHDK and CDR2 is SYGVNS. V was cut by 4 bases and J by 4 bases, with 11 bases left in between. The CDR3 consists of 13 residues. The CDR3 sequence: CASSAAIGYEQYF. As DNA, the CDR3 is TGTGCCAGCAGTGCCGCGATCGGGTACGAGCAGTACTTC.

The chain has TRBV2 and TRBJ2-7, with D perhaps TRBD2 (5 bases). Germline values: CDR1 SNHLY, CDR2 FYNNEI. The CDR3 is made up of 11 amino acids. Trimming removed 7 bases from V and 5 bases from J, with 9 bases in between. The CDR3 spells CASTGLDEQYF. Written as DNA, the CDR3 is TGTGCCAGCACGGGGTTGGACGAGCAGTACTTC.

The chain links TRBV2 to TRBJ1-2; 7 positions match TRBD1. The germline gives CDR1 SNHLY, CDR2 FYNNEI. The CDR3 sequence is 12 residues long. V shed 4 bases and J 5 bases; nucleotides not matched to a gene: 1. In nucleotides, the CDR3 is TGTGCCAGCAGTGTGACAGGGTATGGCTACACCTTC. Amino acid sequence: CASSVTGYGYTF.

V and J are TRBV5-1 and TRBJ1-5; TRBD1 might be the D (5 bases). Germline CDR1 SGHRS, CDR2 YFSETQ. V lost 4 bases to trimming and J lost 3 bases, with 14 bases between them. The CDR3 is made up of 15 amino acids. In DNA form, the CDR3 reads TGCGCCAGCAGCCCGGGGGTTCGGGACAATCAGCCCCAGCATTTT. It specifies CASSPGVRDNQPQHF.

This clone has a handful of counts. This chain connects TRBV5-1 to TRBJ2-2, with D possibly being TRBD1 (5 bases). CDR3 size: 15 residues. Trimming removed 1 base at V and 4 bases at J, with 11 bases between. In germline, CDR1 is SGHRS, CDR2 YFSETQ. In DNA form, the CDR3 reads TGCGCCAGCAGCTTGCGCCAGGGAAGCACCGGGGAGCTGTTTTTT. Protein: CASSLRQGSTGELFF.

V and J are TRBV5-1 and TRBJ1-5; 8 nucleotides match TRBD1. This CDR3 comprises 15 residues. V was pared by 4 bases and J by 2 bases, with 5 bases of the junction left unmatched. The germline CDR1 and CDR2 sequences are SGHRS and YFSETQ. The CDR3, as DNA: TGCGCCAGCAGCCTTGAGGACAGGGGCAATCAGCCCCAGCATTTT. It codes for CASSLEDRGNQPQHF.

The rearrangement joins TRBV5-1 to TRBJ2-5; 9 nucleotides line up with TRBD2. The CDR3 consists of 16 residues. CDR1 and CDR2 (germline): SGHRS, YFSETQ. V was clipped by 4 bases and J by 4 bases; unmatched bases: 11. In nucleotides, the CDR3 is TGCGCCAGCAGCCCCCGGAGGAGCGGGAGGTTAGAGACCCAGTACTTC. This gives the protein CASSPRRSGRLETQYF.

This clone showed up just a few times. The V call is TRBV18, the J call TRBJ2-5; 9 bases line up with TRBD1. This CDR3 has 14 residues. V gave up 2 bases and J gave up 5 bases; unmatched junction bases: 3. Germline values: CDR1 KGHSH, CDR2 LQKENI. The CDR3 protein is CASSPGTGIETQYF. CDR3 bases: TGTGCCAGCTCACCAGGGACAGGGATCGAGACCCAGTACTTC. Full variable domain (remainder filled in from reference TRBV18 and TRBJ2-5): NAGVMQNPRHLVRRRGQEARLRCSPMKGHSHVYWYRQLPEEGLKFMVYLQKENIIDESGMPKERFSAEFPKEGPSILRIQQVVRGDSAAYFCASSPGTGIETQYFGPGTRLLVL.

This sequence joins TRBV7-9 and TRBJ2-7, with D possibly TRBD1 on 6 matching bases. CDR1 and CDR2 from the germline V gene are SEHNR and FQNEAQ (reference sequence). Trimming removed 2 bases at V and 7 bases at J, with 6 bases between. The CDR3 totals 11 residues. As DNA, the CDR3 is TGTGCCAGCAGCTTAAGGGGGGAGCAGTACTTC. This codes for CASSLRGEQYF.

This clone was seen a few times. V usage is TRBV5-1 and J usage is TRBJ2-7, with D tentatively TRBD1 (5 bases). Germline CDR1 reads SGHRS; CDR2 reads YFSETQ. Trimming left V 4 bases short and J 0 bases short, with 8 bases between. There are 13 residues in the CDR3. The CDR3 protein is CASSPDSSYEQYF. In DNA form, the CDR3 reads TGCGCCAGCAGCCCAGACAGCTCCTACGAGCAGTACTTC.

The chain carries TRBV2 and TRBJ2-5; no definite D call. Trimming shortened V by 3 bases and J by 4 bases, and 6 bases separated the two germline ends. This CDR3 region has 12 residues. The V gene's germline CDR1 is SNHLY and CDR2 FYNNEI. CDR3 in amino acids: CASSERSETQYF. CDR3 nucleotide sequence: TGTGCCAGCAGTGAGAGGTCAGAGACCCAGTACTTC.

This clone has more than one count but fewer than ten. This sequence joins TRBV29-1 and TRBJ2-2; D is uncertain. Trimming pared 0 bases from V and 0 bases from J, leaving 11 bases between. This CDR3 is 16 amino acids long. The germline CDR1 and CDR2 sequences are SQVTM and ANQGSEA. The CDR3 reads CSVEDLSGTNTGELFF. In DNA form, the CDR3 reads TGCAGCGTTGAAGATCTGTCAGGAACGAACACCGGGGAGCTGTTTTTT.

The chain carries TRBV25-1 and TRBJ2-3, with D tentatively TRBD2 (6 bases). The CDR3 is made up of 18 amino acids. The germline V gene has CDR1 MGHDK and CDR2 SYGVNS. Trimming took off 0 bases at V and 0 bases at J, with 16 bases between the two ends. DNA of the CDR3: TGTGCCAGCAGTGAATACGTCGGAGGGGAGGCGAGCACAGATACGCAGTATTTT. Its translation: CASSEYVGGEASTDTQYF.

This chain connects TRBV25-1 to TRBJ2-1; 10 positions agree with TRBD2. The CDR3 contains 12 residues. Unmatched junction bases numbered 5, after V lost 8 bases and J lost 10 bases. Germline V gives CDR1 MGHDK, CDR2 SYGVNS. The CDR3 DNA reads as TGTGCCAGCGGATTGGGACTAGCGGAGCAGTTCTTC. It codes for CASGLGLAEQFF. The full variable domain, its missing parts supplied by reference TRBV25-1 and TRBJ2-1, is EADIYQTPRYLVIGTGKKITLECSQTMGHDKMYWYQQDPGMELHLIHYSYGVNSTEKGDLSSESTVSRIRTEHFPLTLESARPSHTSQYLCASGLGLAEQFFGPGTRLTVL.

The V call is TRBV25-1, the J call TRBJ2-7, with 11 bases identical to TRBD2. Looked up from germline, CDR1 is MGHDK and CDR2 is SYGVNS. Trimming at V came to 5 bases and at J to 2 bases, leaving 11 bases not matched to a gene. The CDR3 loop spans 17 amino acids. CDR3 region: CASSKKPGTSGTYEQYF. In DNA, the CDR3 is TGTGCCAGCAGTAAAAAACCCGGGACTAGCGGAACCTACGAGCAGTACTTC.

The CDR3 sequence: CASSLGGLSTSGLYNEQFF. CDR3 in DNA: TGTGCCAGCAGTTTAGGGGGTTTGTCGACTAGCGGGTTGTACAATGAGCAGTTCTTC. This chain links TRBV28 with TRBJ2-1; 10 nucleotides match TRBD2. CDR3 size: 19 residues. V shed 2 bases and J 4 bases; nucleotides not matched to a gene: 14. The germline gives CDR1 MDHEN, CDR2 SYDVKM.

This clone was observed a few times. This chain connects TRBV11-1 to TRBJ2-7; TRBD2 matches at 10 bases. The V and J ends lost 3 bases and 4 bases, in that order; junction bases with no gene match: 6. Per germline, CDR1 SGHAT and CDR2 FQDESV (reference sequence). The CDR3 loop spans 15 amino acids. The CDR3 spells CASSFPSGGRYEQYF. In DNA form, the CDR3 reads TGTGCCAGCAGCTTTCCTAGCGGGGGCCGATACGAGCAGTACTTC.

A few counts support this clone. This chain links TRBV6-6 with TRBJ2-2; TRBD2 matches at 8 bases. CDR1 and CDR2 (germline): MNHNY, SVGAGI (reference sequence). Germline trimming cut 7 bases from V and 7 bases from J; bases unmatched to any gene: 8. CDR3 size: 14 residues. CDR3 sequence (DNA): TGTGCCAGCACCAAAGCGGGAGATGGCGGGGAGCTGTTTTTT. Translated: CASTKAGDGGELFF.